Shown below are 26 T cell receptor beta chains from a single sample sequenced in a study of tumor and adjacent non-tumor tissue in lung cancer (dated by TCRdb to 2017 to 2018). Receptor amplification or capture employed multiplex PCR. Sequencer: Illumina HiSeq 2500. TCRbeta libraries were built by three rounds of nested PCR using primers (Table S4), following protocols modified from ARM-PCR. TCRdb reran the public reads through fastp at Q25 and MiXCR, keeping productive beta chains. Every CDR3 protein is listed once, alongside the most common genes and DNA of its rows. The sample contains over 110,000 distinct CDR3 sequences, approximately 72% of them found a single time. The top ten constitute roughly 18% of the sample. Bulk unsorted tissue served as the source for RNA extraction, and RNA quality was assessed using a NanoDrop ND-1000 and an Agilent 2100. Sequenced sample: lung tumor tissue. All receptors come from a man in his fifties or sixties with small cell lung cancer.

About this clonotype itself: The junction does not match germline at one end; this may be a read error. The V gene is TRBV6-1, the J gene TRBJ2-2, with a weak D call TRBD1 (6 bases). From germline, CDR1 is MNHNS and CDR2 SASEGT. The CDR3 covers 14 residues. The CDR3 DNA is TGTGTCAGCAGAGGACAGCAGAACACCGGGGAGCTGTTTTTT. Protein sequence: CVSRGQQNTGELFF.

This clonotype was counted many times. The gene calls are TRBV29-1 and TRBJ2-3, with 8 bases lining up with TRBD1. V was pared by 6 bases and J by 1 base, with 6 bases of the junction left unmatched. This CDR3 has 14 amino acids. Germline V gene lookup returns CDR1 SQVTM and CDR2 ANQGSEA. The chain's CDR3 is CSVTGASGTDTQYF. CDR3 nucleotide sequence: TGCAGCGTGACAGGGGCTAGCGGCACAGATACGCAGTATTTT.

Regarding this clonotype: One end of the junction varies from germline; a read error may be responsible. V gene TRBV11-1 combines with J gene TRBJ2-5, with 12 bases fitting TRBD2. Looked up from germline, CDR1 is SGHAT and CDR2 is FQDESV (reference sequence). This CDR3 is 15 amino acids long. The CDR3 protein is CANSATSGRGETQYF. The DNA for the CDR3 is TGTGCCAACAGCGCGACTAGCGGGAGAGGCGAGACCCAGTACTTC.

The chain employs TRBV11-2 and TRBJ2-3; TRBD2 might be the D (5 bases). The germline V gene encodes CDR1 SGHAT and CDR2 FQNNGV. V gave up 2 bases and J gave up 7 bases, with 16 bases separating them. The CDR3 sequence is 15 residues long. In nucleotides, the CDR3 is TGTGCCAGCAGCTTATCTCTAGCAGGAGCATATACGCAGTATTTT. Translation: CASSLSLAGAYTQYF.

This clonotype came up many times. This chain links TRBV4-2 with TRBJ2-1, with 14 bases lining up with TRBD2. In germline, CDR1 is LGHNA, CDR2 YNFKEQ. This CDR3 has 23 amino acids. J gave up 4 bases and V 4 bases, and 24 bases lay outside the gene matches. CDR3 DNA sequence: TGTGCCAGCAGCCCCCTCAAGGGACTAGCGGGAGCTTACGGGCTCAGGGGATACAATGAGCAGTTCTTC. This gives the protein CASSPLKGLAGAYGLRGYNEQFF.

On this clonotype itself: A read error may produce the germline difference seen at one junction end. V usage is TRBV11-2 and J usage is TRBJ2-7, with TRBD1 matching 11 bases. Germline values: CDR1 SGHAT, CDR2 FQNNGV. This CDR3 has 15 amino acids. The CDR3 nucleotides read TGTGCCAACAGCTGTACCGGGACAGGGGGATACGAGCAGTACTTC. This encodes CANSCTGTGGYEQYF.

This clonotype was seen a single time. At one end, the junction sequence differs from germline, possibly due to a read error. The chain uses TRBV20-1 and TRBJ2-5, with D tentatively TRBD1 or TRBD2 (5 bases each). This CDR3 comprises 15 residues. Germline V gene sequence: CDR1 DFQATT, CDR2 SNEGSKA (reference sequence). The CDR3: CNASDIPGGQETQYF. The DNA of the CDR3 is TGCAATGCTAGTGATATTCCTGGGGGACAAGAGACCCAGTACTTC.

Turning to this clonotype: A much larger clone differs from this one at a single base, so this may be a read error. This chain uses TRBV20-1 with TRBJ1-1; a weak D match, TRBD1 (6 bases). Germline assignment: CDR1 DFQATT and CDR2 SNEGSKA (reference sequence). The CDR3 has 13 amino acids. The CDR3 protein is CSAISGANIEAFF. The CDR3 DNA follows: TGCAGTGCTATCTCAGGGGCTAACATTGAAGCTTTCTTT.

V is TRBV12-5 and J is TRBJ2-3; D not certain. The J call is doubtful: the DNA matches TRBJ1-5 better. The CDR3 is made up of 16 amino acids. Germline V lookup: CDR1 LGHNT, CDR2 FRNRAP. Written as DNA, the CDR3 is TGTGCTAGTGGTCCGTGGCCGACGAAGGTCACAAATACGCAGCATTTT. This codes for CASGPWPTKVTNTQHF.

Of note for this clonotype: Since no conserved phenylalanine or tryptophan closes the CDR3, a read error is the likely cause. The rearrangement uses TRBV20-1 and TRBJ2-1; no reliable D call. Germline loops: CDR1 DFQATT, CDR2 SNEGSKA (reference sequence). The V end lost 6 bases, the J end lost 0 bases, and 18 bases lay between the germline ends. The CDR3 runs 16 residues. CDR3 bases: TGCAGTGCCCAAATGGCGGAGAGATACTCCTACAATGAGCAGTTCTTG. It specifies CSAQMAERYSYNEQFL.

The chain recombines TRBV28 with TRBJ1-2; D is uncertain. The germline V gene has CDR1 MDHEN and CDR2 SYDVKM. The CDR3 extends over 12 amino acids. Trimming cost V 4 bases and J 10 bases, with 13 bases left between them. The CDR3 DNA follows: TGTGCCAGCAGTTCGACTAACGGTGACTACACCTTC. Encoded protein: CASSSTNGDYTF.

This sequence joins TRBV11-2 and TRBJ2-6, with 7 bases matching TRBD1. The CDR3 runs to 18 residues. The V and J ends lost 6 bases and 1 base, in that order; junction bases with no gene match: 12. Germline V gene sequence: CDR1 SGHAT, CDR2 FQNNGV. The CDR3 sequence: CASSLPGQDLSGANVLTF. The CDR3 nucleotides read TGTGCCAGCAGTTTACCTGGACAGGATCTGTCTGGGGCCAACGTCCTGACTTTC.

Of note for this clonotype: At one boundary the junction diverges from the germline segment, which might be a read error. Here the CDR3 DNA reads TGCAGCGTTCCAAAAATCGGGAGCAGGGTTGACGAGCAGTACTTT. It yields the protein CSVPKIGSRVDEQYF. V is TRBV29-1 and J is TRBJ2-7; TRBD2 might be the D (6 bases). Germline-derived CDR1 and CDR2 are SQVTM and ANQGSEA. This CDR3 has 15 amino acids.

The chain is built from TRBV28 and TRBJ2-1; 13 nucleotides agree with TRBD2. The CDR3 is made up of 17 amino acids. The germline CDR1 and CDR2 sequences are MDHEN and SYDVKM. V gave up 6 bases and J gave up 1 base; unmatched junction bases: 6. CDR3 amino acids: CASRSWTSGSSYNEQFF. The DNA for the CDR3 is TGTGCCAGCAGGTCTTGGACTAGCGGGAGTTCCTACAATGAGCAGTTCTTC.

As for this clonotype: Possible read error: a much larger clone is one base away. The genes are TRBV6-2 or TRBV6-3 and TRBJ1-2; D gene ambiguous. Germline V gene sequence: CDR1 MNHEY, CDR2 SVGEGT. V shed 7 bases and J shed 2 bases, with 14 bases lying between them. The CDR3 has 14 residues. The CDR3 nucleotides are TGTGCCAGCAATTATCGGTCGGGAAACTATGGCTACACCTTC. Amino acid sequence: CASNYRSGNYGYTF.

About this clonotype: At one boundary the junction diverges from the germline segment, which might be a read error. V is TRBV20-1 and J is TRBJ2-1, with 9 bases identical to TRBD2. Germline CDR1 DFQATT, CDR2 SNEGSKA (reference sequence). CDR3 length: 15 amino acids. For the CDR3, the DNA is TGTAGTGCTAGAGAAGGGTCTAGCGGGACCCATGAGCAGTTCTTC. Protein sequence: CSAREGSSGTHEQFF.

Turning to this clonotype: Relative to the germline gene, one junction end is altered; a read error may explain this. The CDR3 nucleotides read TGCAGTGTTAGAGGGCGGACAGGGGTTTTCGGCTACACCTTC. It codes for CSVRGRTGVFGYTF. The J gene is TRBJ1-2, the V gene TRBV20-1, with 9 positions matching TRBD1. The CDR3 is made up of 14 amino acids. Germline CDR1 is DFQATT and CDR2 is SNEGSKA (reference sequence).

In the case of this clonotype: A junction end diverges from the germline sequence, so it may reflect a read error. The V gene is TRBV11-2, the J gene TRBJ2-3; D might be TRBD1 or TRBD2, each matching 6 bases. Per the germline V gene, CDR1 is SGHAT and CDR2 is FQNNGV. This CDR3 spans 16 amino acids. Here the CDR3 reads CASRYRGGYSTDTQYF. The CDR3 DNA follows: TGTGCCAGCAGATATCGAGGGGGGTATAGCACAGATACACAGTATTTT.

Turning to this clonotype: A much larger clone lies one base from this, so it may be a read error. Lacking the conserved final phenylalanine or tryptophan, this CDR3 likely reflects a read error. The rearrangement links TRBV12-3 or TRBV12-4 to TRBJ1-6; D gene unclear. Deletions cut 8 bases from V and 8 bases from J, with 10 bases between. The CDR3 spans 12 residues. CDR3 loop: CASSGQYSPLHS. The CDR3 bases are TGTGCCAGCTCCGGGCAGTATTCACCCCTCCACTCT.

Comment on this clonotype: A much more abundant neighbour one base away suggests this may be a read error. The chain couples TRBV29-1 to TRBJ1-1, with a possible D match to TRBD1 (6 bases). The CDR3 is 13 amino acids. Germline V CDR1 and CDR2: SQVTM, ANQGSEA. The CDR3 nucleotides are TGCAGCGTAGGCCAACAGGGAAACAATGAAGCTTTCTTT. Translation gives CSVGQQGNNEAFF. The full variable domain, its missing parts supplied by reference TRBV29-1 and TRBJ1-1, is SAVISQKPSRDICQRGTSLTIQCQVDSQVTMMFWYRQQPGQSLTLIATANQGSEATYESGFVIDKFPISRPNLTFSTLTVSNMSPEDSSIYLCSVGQQGNNEAFFGQGTRLTVV.

V and J are TRBV6-5 and TRBJ1-3; maybe TRBD1 (5 bases). The CDR3 sequence is 14 residues long. Germline CDR1 and CDR2: MNHEY and SVGAGI. This CDR3 is CTSSYSGGGNTIYF. The CDR3 DNA sequence: TGTACTAGTAGTTACTCGGGGGGTGGAAACACCATATATTTT.

V usage is TRBV6-2 or TRBV6-3 and J usage is TRBJ2-1; TRBD2 aligns across 10 bases. This CDR3 comprises 16 residues. Trimming at V came to 8 bases and at J to 3 bases, leaving 10 bases not matched to a gene. CDR1 and CDR2 from the germline V gene are MNHEY and SVGEGT. CDR3 in amino acids: CASRGLAGVFYNEQFF. The CDR3 bases are TGTGCCAGCCGTGGCCTAGCGGGAGTGTTCTACAATGAGCAGTTCTTC.

The chain has TRBV29-1 and TRBJ2-2; tentative D call: TRBD1 (7 bases). The germline V gene has CDR1 SQVTM and CDR2 ANQGSEA. CDR3 length: 11 amino acids. V was trimmed by 5 bases and J by 7 bases, leaving 8 bases between them. The CDR3 loop reads CSVQGGGELFF. The DNA of the CDR3 is TGCAGCGTTCAGGGGGGCGGGGAGCTGTTTTTT.

With regard to this clonotype: The junction does not match germline at one end; this may be a read error. V is TRBV10-3 and J is TRBJ2-2, with D perhaps TRBD2 (6 bases). This CDR3 has 16 residues. From germline, CDR1 is ENHRY and CDR2 SYGVKD. CDR3 loop: CAIRPRLVANTGELLF. CDR3 coding DNA: TGTGCCATCAGACCGAGACTAGTAGCGAACACCGGGGAGCTGCTTTTT.

The chain is built from TRBV5-5 and TRBJ2-5; D gene ambiguous. This CDR3 has 13 residues. Trimming shortened V by 5 bases and J by 0 bases, and 8 bases separated the two germline ends. The germline V gene encodes CDR1 SGHKS and CDR2 YYEKEE (reference sequence). The chain's CDR3 is CASRAWNQETQYF. CDR3 bases: TGTGCCAGCAGGGCCTGGAACCAAGAGACCCAGTACTTC.

Regarding this clonotype: Germline is not matched at one junction end, which may reflect a read error. V is TRBV10-3 and J is TRBJ1-2; 7 bases are shared with TRBD1. CDR1 is ENHRY, CDR2 SYGVKD, per germline. The length of the CDR3 is 17 residues. DNA of the CDR3: TGTGTCATCAGTGAGCCTCCAGGGACAGCAATTAGCTATGGCTACACCTTC. Its translation: CVISEPPGTAISYGYTF.